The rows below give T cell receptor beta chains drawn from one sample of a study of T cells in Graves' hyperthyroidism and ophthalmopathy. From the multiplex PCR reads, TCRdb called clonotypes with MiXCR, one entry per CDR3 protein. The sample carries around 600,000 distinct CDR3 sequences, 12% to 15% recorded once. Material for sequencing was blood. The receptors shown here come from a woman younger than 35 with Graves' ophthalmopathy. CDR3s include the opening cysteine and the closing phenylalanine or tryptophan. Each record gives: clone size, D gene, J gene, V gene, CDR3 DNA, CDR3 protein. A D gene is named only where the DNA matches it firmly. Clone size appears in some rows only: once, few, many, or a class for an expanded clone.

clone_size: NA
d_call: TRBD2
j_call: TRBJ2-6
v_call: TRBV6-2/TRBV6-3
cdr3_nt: TGTGCCACCGGGACTAGCGGGAGATGGGCTGGGGCCAACGTCCTGACTTTC
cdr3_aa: CATGTSGRWAGANVLTF

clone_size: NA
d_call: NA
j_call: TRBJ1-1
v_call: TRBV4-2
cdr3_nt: TGTGCCAGCAGCCCAGGGTCCGTGGGAACTGAAGCTTTCTTT
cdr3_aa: CASSPGSVGTEAFF

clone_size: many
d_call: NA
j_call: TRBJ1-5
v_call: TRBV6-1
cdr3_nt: TGTGCCAGCAGGGAGGGGGGACTCAATCAGCCCCAGCATTTT
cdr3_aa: CASREGGLNQPQHF

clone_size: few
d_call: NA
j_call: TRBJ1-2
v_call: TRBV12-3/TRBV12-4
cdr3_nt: TGTGCCAGCAGTTTCGGTCGGGGACTCCTGGAAGATGGCTACACCTTC
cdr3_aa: CASSFGRGLLEDGYTF

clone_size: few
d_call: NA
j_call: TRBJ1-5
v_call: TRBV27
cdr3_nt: TGTGCCAGCAGTTCGGCGGAAGGGCCCAGCAATCAGCCCCAGCATTTT
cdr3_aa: CASSSAEGPSNQPQHF

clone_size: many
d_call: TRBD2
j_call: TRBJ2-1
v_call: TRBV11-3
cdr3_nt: TGTGCCAGCAGCTTAGAGGCTAGCGGGGACATGAACAATGAGCAGTTCTTC
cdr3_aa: CASSLEASGDMNNEQFF

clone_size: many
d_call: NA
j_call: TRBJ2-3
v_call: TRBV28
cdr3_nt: TGTGCCAGCAGTTTGGGGTCAGGGGTTCGTTTAACAGATACGCAGTATTTT
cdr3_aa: CASSLGSGVRLTDTQYF

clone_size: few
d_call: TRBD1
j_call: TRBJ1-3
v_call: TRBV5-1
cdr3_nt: TGCGCCAGCAGCTTGCAGGGGGTGGCAGGAAACACCATATATTTT
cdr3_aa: CASSLQGVAGNTIYF

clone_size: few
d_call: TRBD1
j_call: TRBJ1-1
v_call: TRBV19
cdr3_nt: TGTGCCAGTAGTAGGGACAGGGGGCGGAGGAACACTGAAGCTTTCTTT
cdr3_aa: CASSRDRGRRNTEAFF

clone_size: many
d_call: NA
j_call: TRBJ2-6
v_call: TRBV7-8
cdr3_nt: TGTGCCAGCAGCCCAGGGTGGGGGGCGTCCGGGGCCAACGTCCTGACTTTC
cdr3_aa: CASSPGWGASGANVLTF

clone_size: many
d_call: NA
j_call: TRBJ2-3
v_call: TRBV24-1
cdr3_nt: TGTGCCACCAGTGATGTCTACTCGTCTGTGGGAGATACGCAGTATTTT
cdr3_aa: CATSDVYSSVGDTQYF

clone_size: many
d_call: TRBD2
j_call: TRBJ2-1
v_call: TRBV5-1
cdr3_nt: TGCGCCAGCAGATCCGGACTAGCCAACAATGAGCAGTTCTTC
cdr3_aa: CASRSGLANNEQFF

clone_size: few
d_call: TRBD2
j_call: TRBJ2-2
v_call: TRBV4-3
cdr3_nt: TGCGCCAGCAGCCAAGTCCCGGGACTAGCGGGAGTATCGAACACCGGGGAGCTGTTTTTT
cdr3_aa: CASSQVPGLAGVSNTGELFF

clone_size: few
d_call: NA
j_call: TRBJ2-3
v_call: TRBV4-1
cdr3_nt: TGCGCCAGCAGCCAAGTTCCAAGAGAACTAGTCACAGATACGCAGTATTTT
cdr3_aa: CASSQVPRELVTDTQYF

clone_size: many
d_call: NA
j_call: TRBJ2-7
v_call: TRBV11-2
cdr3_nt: TGTGCCAGCAGCTGGGGCACCTCCTACGAGCAGTACTTC
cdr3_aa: CASSWGTSYEQYF

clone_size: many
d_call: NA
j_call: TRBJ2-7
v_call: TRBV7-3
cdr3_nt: TGTGCCAGCAGCCCCCAAACCAGGGGCGAGCAGTACTTC
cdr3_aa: CASSPQTRGEQYF

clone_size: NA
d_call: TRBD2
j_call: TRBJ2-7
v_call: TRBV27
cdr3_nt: TGTGCCAGCAGTTTTGGGACTAGCGGGAGTGGCGAGCAGTACTTC
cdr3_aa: CASSFGTSGSGEQYF

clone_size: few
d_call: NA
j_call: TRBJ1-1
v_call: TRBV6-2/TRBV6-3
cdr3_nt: TGTGCCAGCAGTCAGAAGAAGGGGAGTTCCGCTGAAGCTTTCTTT
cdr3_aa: CASSQKKGSSAEAFF

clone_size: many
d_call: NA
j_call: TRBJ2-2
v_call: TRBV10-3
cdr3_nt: TGTGCCATACACCGGGACAAAGGGACCGGGGAGCTGTTTTTT
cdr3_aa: CAIHRDKGTGELFF

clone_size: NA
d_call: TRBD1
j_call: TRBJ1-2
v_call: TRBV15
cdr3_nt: TGTGCCACCAGCAGAGATCGGGGACAGGGCTATGGCTACACCTTC
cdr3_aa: CATSRDRGQGYGYTF

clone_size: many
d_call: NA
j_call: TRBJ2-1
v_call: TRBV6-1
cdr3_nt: TGTGCCAGCAGTGAAGCCAAGGGAGTGGTTTACAATGAGCAGTTCTTC
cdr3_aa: CASSEAKGVVYNEQFF

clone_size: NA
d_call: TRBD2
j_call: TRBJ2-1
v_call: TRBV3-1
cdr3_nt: TGTGCCAGCAGACCGGCGGGAGGTGAGCAGTTCTTC
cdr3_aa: CASRPAGGEQFF

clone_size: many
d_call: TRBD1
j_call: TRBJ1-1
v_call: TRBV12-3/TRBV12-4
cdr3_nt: TGTGCCAGCACACCGGGACAGTACGCTTTCTTT
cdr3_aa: CASTPGQYAFF

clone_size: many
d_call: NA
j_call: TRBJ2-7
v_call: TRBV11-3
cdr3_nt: TGTGCCAGCCAACAGGGCACCTACGAGCAGTACTTC
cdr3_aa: CASQQGTYEQYF

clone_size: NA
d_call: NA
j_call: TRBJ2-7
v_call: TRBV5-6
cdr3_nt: TGTGCCAGCAGCTCCACAGGGAAAGACTACGAGCAGTACTTC
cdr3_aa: CASSSTGKDYEQYF

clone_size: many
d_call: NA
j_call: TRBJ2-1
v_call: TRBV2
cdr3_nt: TGTGCCAGCAGGGGGGCCCCCTCAAGGGATGAGCAGTTCTTC
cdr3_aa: CASRGAPSRDEQFF

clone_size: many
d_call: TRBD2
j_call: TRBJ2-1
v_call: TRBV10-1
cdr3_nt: TGCGCCAGCAGCCTTCACGGGAGGCTATACAATGAGCAGTTCTTC
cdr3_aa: CASSLHGRLYNEQFF

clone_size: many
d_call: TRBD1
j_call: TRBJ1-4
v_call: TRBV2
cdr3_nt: TGTGCCAGCAGTGTTCAGGGGGGGAATGAAAAACTGTTTTTT
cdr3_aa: CASSVQGGNEKLFF

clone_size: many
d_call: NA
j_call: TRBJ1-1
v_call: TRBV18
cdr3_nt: TGTGCCAGCTCACCCCCGGTTATCGTTGAAGCTTTCTTT
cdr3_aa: CASSPPVIVEAFF

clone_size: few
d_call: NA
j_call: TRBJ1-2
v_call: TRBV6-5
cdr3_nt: TGTGCCAGCAGTTCCAGACAGGTCACCCGGGGTGGCTACACCTTC
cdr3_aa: CASSSRQVTRGGYTF

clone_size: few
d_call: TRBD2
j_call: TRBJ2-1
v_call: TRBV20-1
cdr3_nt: TGCAGTGCTAGAGATCCCCTAGCGGGGTACAATGAGCAGTTCTTC
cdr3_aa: CSARDPLAGYNEQFF

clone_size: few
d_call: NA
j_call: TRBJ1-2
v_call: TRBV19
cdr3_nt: TGTGCCAGTAGTCCACTATCCCCGGGAGTCTATGGCTACACCTTC
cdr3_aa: CASSPLSPGVYGYTF

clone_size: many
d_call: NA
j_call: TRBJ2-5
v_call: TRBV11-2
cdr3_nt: TGTGCCAGCAGCCGGGGAGACCAAGAGACCCAGTACTTC
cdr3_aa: CASSRGDQETQYF

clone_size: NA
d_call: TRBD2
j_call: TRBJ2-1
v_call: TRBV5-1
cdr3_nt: TGCGCCAGCAGCTTAGGTCCGACTAGCCCCAACAATGAGCAGTTCTTC
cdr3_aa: CASSLGPTSPNNEQFF

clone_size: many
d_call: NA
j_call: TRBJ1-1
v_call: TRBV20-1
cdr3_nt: TGCAGTGCACTAGTCCTCAGGGAGGGAAAAGCTTTCTTT
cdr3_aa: CSALVLREGKAFF

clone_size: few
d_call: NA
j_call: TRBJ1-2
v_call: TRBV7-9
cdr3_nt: TGTGCCAGCAGCAACCTACAGAGAACCTACACCTTC
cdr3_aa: CASSNLQRTYTF

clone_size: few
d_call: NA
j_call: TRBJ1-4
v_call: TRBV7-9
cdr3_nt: TGTGCCAGCAGCCCGACAGGAGTAGATAATGAAAAACTGTTTTTT
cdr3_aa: CASSPTGVDNEKLFF

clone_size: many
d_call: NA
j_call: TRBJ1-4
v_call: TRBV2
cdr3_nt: TGTGCCAGCAGTGTTCAGGGACTTGCAACTAATGAAAAACTGTTTTTT
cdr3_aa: CASSVQGLATNEKLFF

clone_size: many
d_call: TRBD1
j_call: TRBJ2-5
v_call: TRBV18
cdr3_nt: TGTGCCAGCTCACCTCCGACAGGGGTTGAGACCCAGTACTTC
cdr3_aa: CASSPPTGVETQYF

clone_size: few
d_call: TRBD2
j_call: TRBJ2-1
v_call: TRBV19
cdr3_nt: TGTGCCAGTAGTTGGGGACTAGCGGCAAAAAATGAGCAGTTCTTC
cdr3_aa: CASSWGLAAKNEQFF

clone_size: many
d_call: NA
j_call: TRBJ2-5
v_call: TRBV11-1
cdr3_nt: TGTGCCAGCAGCTTAGGGGGGCGAGGGGTACAAGAGACCCAGTACTTC
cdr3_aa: CASSLGGRGVQETQYF

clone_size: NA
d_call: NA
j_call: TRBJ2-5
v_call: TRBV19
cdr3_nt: TGTGCCAGTAGTATGAGTAACGATAGAGGGGAGACCCAGTACTTC
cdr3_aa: CASSMSNDRGETQYF

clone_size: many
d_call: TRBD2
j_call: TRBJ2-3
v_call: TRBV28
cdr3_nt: TGTGCCAGCAGTTTACGGGGGGAGGGCCTCTCTCTCACAGATACGCAGTATTTT
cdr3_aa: CASSLRGEGLSLTDTQYF

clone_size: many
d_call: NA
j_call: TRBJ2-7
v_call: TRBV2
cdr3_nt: TGTGCCAGCAGTGAAGGGGTCCGCTACGAGCAGTACTTC
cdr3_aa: CASSEGVRYEQYF

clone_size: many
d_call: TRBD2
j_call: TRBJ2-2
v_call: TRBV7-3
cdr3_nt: TGTGCCAGCAGCTTTAGCGGGGTTAACACCGGGGAGCTGTTTTTT
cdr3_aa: CASSFSGVNTGELFF

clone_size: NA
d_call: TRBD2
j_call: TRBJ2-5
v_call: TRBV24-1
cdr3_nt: TGTGCCACCAGTGACAACGGACTAGCGGGAAGGGAAGAGACCCAGTACTTC
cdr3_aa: CATSDNGLAGREETQYF

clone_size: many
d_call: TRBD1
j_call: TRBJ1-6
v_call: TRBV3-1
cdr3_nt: TGTGCCAGCAGATCGGGGGACAGCGATTCACCCCTCCACTTT
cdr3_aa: CASRSGDSDSPLHF

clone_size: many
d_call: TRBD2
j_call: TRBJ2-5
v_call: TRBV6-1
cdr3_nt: TGTGCCAGCAGGGGACTAGCGGAAGAGACCCAGTACTTC
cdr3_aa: CASRGLAEETQYF

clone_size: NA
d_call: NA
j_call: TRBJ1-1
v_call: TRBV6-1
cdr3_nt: TGTGCCAGCAGGAGGGAGTGGGACACTGAAGCTTTCTTT
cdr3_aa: CASRREWDTEAFF

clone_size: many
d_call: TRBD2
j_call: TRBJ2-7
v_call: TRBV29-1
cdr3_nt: TGCAGCGTTGAGACTAGCGGGAGCGAGCAGTACTTC
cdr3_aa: CSVETSGSEQYF

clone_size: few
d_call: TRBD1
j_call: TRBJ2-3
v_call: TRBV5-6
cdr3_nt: TGTGCCAGCAGCCCCCCAGAGGGGACAGGGGGCTCGGGTACGCAGTATTTT
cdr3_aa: CASSPPEGTGGSGTQYF

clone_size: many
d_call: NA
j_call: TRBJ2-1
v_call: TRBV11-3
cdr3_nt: TGTGCCAGCAGCCCCACTCCCGCCTACAATGAGCAGTTCTTC
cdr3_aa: CASSPTPAYNEQFF

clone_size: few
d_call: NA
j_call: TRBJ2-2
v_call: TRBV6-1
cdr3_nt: TGTGCCAGCAGTGGACCGGACAGAGTGAACACCGGGGAGCTGTTTTTT
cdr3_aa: CASSGPDRVNTGELFF

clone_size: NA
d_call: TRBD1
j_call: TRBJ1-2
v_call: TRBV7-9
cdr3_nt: TGTGCCAGCAGCTTAGTCCCGGGACAGACCTATGGCTACACCTTC
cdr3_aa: CASSLVPGQTYGYTF

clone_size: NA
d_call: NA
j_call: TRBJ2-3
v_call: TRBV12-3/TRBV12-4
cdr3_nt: TGTGCCAGCAGCCGCCCCGGGCGGTATACGCAGTATTTT
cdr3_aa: CASSRPGRYTQYF